This paragraph covers one TCR beta chain sequence. Its target is unknown. TCRdb recomputed calls from the RACE reads with MiXCR, one row per CDR3 protein. Among over 95,000 distinct CDR3 sequences listed, over 10% were seen once. Time point reported: patch test 1, 2 weeks after DPC sensitization. Noted treatment: therapeutic diphenylcyclopropenone sensitization with weekly scalp DPC. The data belong to a study of human T cells and chemical hapten exposure. Study-wide background: Sensitization used 2% DPC on approximately 2 cm by approximately 2 cm upper inner arm skin. Findings and caveats of the study: PT1 expanded TCR counts correlated positively with patch test score.

The material sequenced was whole blood, taken in connection with sensitization to the hapten diphenylcyclopropenone (DPC). The receptor was isolated from a woman aged 40 to 50 with alopecia areata. Some clones in this sample may be carry-over from other donors' samples.

The CDR3 region is CASIPGGRAYNEQFF. The CDR3 DNA reads TGTGCCAGCATACCGGGAGGGCGCGCCTACAATGAGCAGTTCTTC. V usage is TRBV2 and J usage is TRBJ2-1; 8 bases fit TRBD2. Germline CDR1 SNHLY, CDR2 FYNNEI. This CDR3 region has 15 residues. Trimming at V came to 7 bases and at J to 2 bases, leaving 7 bases not matched to a gene.